The sequence of this T cell receptor (beta chain) was determined in a study of shared clonotypes between healthy human individuals. Overall study: Three CD4 naive, three CD4 memory, two CD8 naive and one CD8 memory plate were used per donor.

Running of the assay took place at deep level. Sequencing used immunoSEQ multiplex PCR; TCRdb keeps in-frame clones, though not all of them. Among about 1,900,000 clones listed, about 95% were seen once. Terminally differentiated effector memory CD45RA+ cells were excluded from the naive CD8 cells, which were CD45RO-negative and positively selected for CCR7. V was pared by 5 bases and J by 2 bases, with 24 bases between. This CDR3 has 18 amino acids. Germline loops: CDR1 SGHVT, CDR2 SQSDAQ. The sequencing input was naive CD8+ T cells sorted from blood. The V call is TRBV7-4, the J call TRBJ1-1; D is unclear. The receptor comes from a man between 18 and 35 years old in good health. CDR3 loop: CASSPCGFRQEGNTEAFF. For the CDR3, the DNA is TGTGCCAGCAGCCCATGTGGATTCAGGCAGGAAGGAAACACTGAAGCTTTCTTT.